This T cell receptor (beta chain) comes out of a study of T-cell reconstitution after alpha-beta-depleted transplantation in children. Unique molecular identifiers featured in how the TCRbeta library was prepared. TCRdb independently ran MiXCR on the PCR reads; one entry per CDR3 protein. The table has over 120,000 distinct CDR3 sequences, 8.8% seen once. Sequences were derived from PBMCs, mostly from graft donor cells, sampled 180 days after TCRalphabeta/CD19-depleted stem cell transplant. This receptor was obtained from a female patient aged 2-15 years who had a stem cell transplant for congenital amegakaryocytic thrombocytopenia, so the T cells may come from the graft donor.

The CDR3 DNA follows: TGTGCCAGCAGCTCCTTAGGGGGGGGGTCTTTCCACACAGATACGCAGTATTTT. This translates into CASSSLGGGSFHTDTQYF. The rearrangement links TRBV3-1 to TRBJ2-3; tentative D call: TRBD2 (7 bases). This CDR3 has 18 residues. The germline CDR1 and CDR2 sequences are LGHDT and YNNKEL (reference sequence). Trimming stripped 5 bases from V and 2 bases from J, with 23 bases between.